This entry lists 4 T cell receptor beta chains sequenced from one sample in a study of cytotoxic CD8 clonotypes in ibrutinib-treated CLL. Sequenced by immunoSEQ multiplex PCR; TCRdb stores in-frame clones only, minus some. The sample has 150,000 to 250,000 clones, approximately 72% seen once; the top ten hold 13%. The sequencing here drew on PBMCs, taken after 24 months of ibrutinib treatment. The receptors shown here come from a human donor with chronic lymphocytic leukemia.

Only a few counts were recorded for this clone. The rearrangement joins TRBV4-2 to TRBJ2-7, with 11 bases identical to TRBD1. There are 15 residues in the CDR3. Germline-derived CDR1 and CDR2 are LGHNA and YNFKEQ. V trimming: 2 bases; J trimming: 5 bases; junction bases outside the gene matches: 5. CDR3 nucleotides: TGTGCCAGCAGCCAACAGGGACAGGGGGTCCACGAGCAGTACTTC. This encodes CASSQQGQGVHEQYF.

This clone has a handful of counts. The chain couples TRBV27 to TRBJ2-7; D may be TRBD1 (6 bases). Germline V lookup: CDR1 MNHEY, CDR2 SMNVEV (reference sequence). CDR3 size: 15 residues. V was cut by 7 bases and J by 3 bases, with 19 bases left in between. The CDR3 DNA follows: TGTGCCAGCACCCAAACACAGGGAATCGGCTACGAGCAGTACTTC. Translation: CASTQTQGIGYEQYF.

The genes are TRBV5-6 and TRBJ2-1, with unresolved D. Germline V lookup: CDR1 SGHDT, CDR2 YYEEEE. There are 14 residues in the CDR3. Deletions cut 0 bases from V and 4 bases from J, with 8 bases between. CDR3 protein: CASSLDSRYNEQFF. Written as DNA, the CDR3 is TGTGCCAGCAGCTTGGATAGCAGATACAATGAGCAGTTCTTC.

The genes are TRBV7-6 and TRBJ2-7; D remains unclear. Deletions cut 5 bases from V and 2 bases from J, with 10 bases between. The CDR3 contains 13 residues. In germline, CDR1 is SGHVS, CDR2 FNYEAQ. For the CDR3, the DNA is TGTGCCAGCAGCGATTACAGAACCTACGAGCAGTACTTC. It is translated as CASSDYRTYEQYF.